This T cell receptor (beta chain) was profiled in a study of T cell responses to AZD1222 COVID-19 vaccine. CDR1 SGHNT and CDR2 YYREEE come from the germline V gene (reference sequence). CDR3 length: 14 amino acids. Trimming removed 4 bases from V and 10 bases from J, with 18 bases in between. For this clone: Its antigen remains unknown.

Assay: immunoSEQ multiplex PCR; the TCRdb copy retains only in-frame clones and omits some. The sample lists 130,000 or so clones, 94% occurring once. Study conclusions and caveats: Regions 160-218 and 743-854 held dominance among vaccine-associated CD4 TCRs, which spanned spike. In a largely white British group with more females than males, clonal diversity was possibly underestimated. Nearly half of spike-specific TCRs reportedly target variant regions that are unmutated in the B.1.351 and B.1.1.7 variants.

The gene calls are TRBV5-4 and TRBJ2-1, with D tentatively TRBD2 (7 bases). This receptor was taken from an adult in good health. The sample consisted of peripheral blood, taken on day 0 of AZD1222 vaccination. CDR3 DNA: TGTGCCAGCAGCACCCAAGGCGGGGGCGGAGAGCAGTTCTTC. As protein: CASSTQGGGGEQFF.